Here is one TCR beta chain with its context. There is no known antigen for this receptor. No per-base quality is available; no much larger clone lies one base away. As encoded in the germline V gene, CDR1 is LGHNA while CDR2 is YNFKEQ. The cysteine opens and the phenylalanine closes a CDR3 of 15 amino acids. Of all the DNA, just the CDR3 is kept, 45 bases in frame from base 1. Relative to germline, V is missing 0 bases and J is missing 10 bases, with 8 bases of the junction outside any gene match. The data were taken from a study of blood T cell repertoires in COVID-19 (dated by TCRdb to 2018 to 2021). A note on the overall study: The collaborator samples originated in the United States, Italy and Spain and spanned the acute and convalescent phases of COVID-19. Nearly every sample came with metadata listing a de-identified subject ID, COVID-19 status, age in years and sex. Where HLA class I and class II types were available, the types were taken from metadata supplied by the sample provider, not from assay-based typing. The samples were drawn from two sources: the first 160 participants of the ongoing ImmuneRACE study, and 1,254 subjects contributed by 6 global collaborators. A freely available public database, intended as a resource for researchers studying the immune response to SARS-CoV-2, is where the repertoires were released. The prospective study material was composed of cDNA or gDNA derived from T cells, B-cell-depleted T cells, or PBMCs. Subjects who had been exposed to COVID-19, were actively infected with it, or had recovered from it provided the deeply sampled blood TCRbeta repertoires that made up the dataset.

Whole blood was collected in K2EDTA tubes by collaborating institutions according to the institutions' own protocols. For TCRbeta analysis, collaborator samples were shipped as frozen whole blood, as isolated PBMCs, or as DNA extracted from either sample type. The immunoSEQ Assay, a bias-controlled multiplex PCR, was used to amplify TCRbeta CDR3 regions from genomic DNA. On the study's bioinformatics: The number of nucleated cells in each sample was estimated from the amplification of reference gene primers within the assay. To quantify the absolute abundance of each unique TCRbeta CDR3 rearrangement, sequence reads were collapsed and filtered. Productive Simpson clonality was computed per sample as the square root of Simpson's diversity index over productive rearrangements. Not all clones reach the TCRdb copy of this immuneACCESS table, which keeps in-frame sequences only. Checked studies attribute under half of the gap to unresolved V genes and leave the rest unexplained. D and trimming were read from the DNA, whereas the V and J calls and clone size are those reported in that table. This sample comprises about 300,000 clones, around 88% of them detected only once. Of the sample, about 4.6% is held by the ten largest clones.

Study-wide findings and limitations: How much clinical and demographic metadata was included differed by source and by participant, and the metadata was provided uncurated.

The TCR was taken from a man aged 40-55 years with acute or convalescent COVID-19. The chain links TRBV4-2 with TRBJ1-1; TRBD1 aligns with 10 central bases. Material: peripheral blood. The CDR3 reads as follows: CASSQEKGQGWGAFF. In nucleotide form, the sequence is TGTGCCAGCAGCCAAGAGAAGGGACAGGGGTGGGGAGCTTTCTTT.